Only a few counts were recorded for the clone carrying this T cell receptor (beta chain). Its target is unknown. This record comes from a study of CD8 T cells in ankylosing spondylitis. The CDR3 length is 17 residues. Germline loops: CDR1 SGHTA, CDR2 FQGNSA. Trimming left V 2 bases short and J 5 bases short, with 21 bases between. TCRdb fed the 5' RACE reads into MiXCR, producing one record per CDR3 protein. The profile shows about 540,000 distinct CDR3 sequences, about an eighth of them singletons. Findings of the study overall: What appeared characteristic of ankylosing spondylitis blood was a TCR beta motif of fewer than ten highly homologous variants.

The sample consisted of blood, either unsorted or a sorted T cell fraction (not recorded which). V usage is TRBV7-2 and J usage is TRBJ1-1, with D tentatively TRBD1 (6 bases). The clonotype originates from a male donor with ankylosing spondylitis. The CDR3 coding sequence is TGTGCCAGCAGCTTAAACCCAGTGAGGGGGAGCGGAACTGAAGCTTTCTTT. Translating it yields CASSLNPVRGSGTEAFF.